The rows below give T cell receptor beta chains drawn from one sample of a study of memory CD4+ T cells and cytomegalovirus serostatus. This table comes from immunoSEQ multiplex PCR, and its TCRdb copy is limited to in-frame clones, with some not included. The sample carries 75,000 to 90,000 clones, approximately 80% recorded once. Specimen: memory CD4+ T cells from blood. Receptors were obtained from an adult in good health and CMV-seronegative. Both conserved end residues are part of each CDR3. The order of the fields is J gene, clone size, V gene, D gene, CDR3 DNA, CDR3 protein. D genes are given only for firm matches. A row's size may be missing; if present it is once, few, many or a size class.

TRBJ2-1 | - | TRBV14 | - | TGTGCCAGCAGCAAACCCAAGAGCTCCTACAATGAGCAGTTCTTC | CASSKPKSSYNEQFF
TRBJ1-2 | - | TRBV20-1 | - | TGCAGTGCTAGAGAACGAGGGGGCTACACCTTC | CSARERGGYTF
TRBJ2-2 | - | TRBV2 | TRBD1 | TGTGCCAGCAGTGAAACCCCAGGGGGCTTGGGGGAGCTGTTTTTT | CASSETPGGLGELFF
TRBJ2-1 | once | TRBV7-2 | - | TGTGCCAGCAGCTTAGTCGGCAGCTCCTCCTACAATGAGCAGTTCTTC | CASSLVGSSSYNEQFF
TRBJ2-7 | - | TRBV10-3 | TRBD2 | TGTGCCATCAGTGACTTGACTAGCGGGGGGGCCTACGAGCAGTACTTC | CAISDLTSGGAYEQYF
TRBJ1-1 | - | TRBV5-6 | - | TGTGCCAGCAGCTTTTACGGGGGGATGTTGAACACTGAAGCTTTCTTT | CASSFYGGMLNTEAFF
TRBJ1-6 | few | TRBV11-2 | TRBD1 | TGTGCCAGCAGCTACTCCGGGACAGGGGGAAATTCACCCCTCCACTTT | CASSYSGTGGNSPLHF
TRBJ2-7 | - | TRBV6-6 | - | TGTGCCAGCAGTTACTACTACGAGCAGTACTTC | CASSYYYEQYF
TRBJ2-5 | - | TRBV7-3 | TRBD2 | TGTGCCAGCAGCTGGCGGGGGGGACGTAGGGAGACCCAGTACTTC | CASSWRGGRRETQYF
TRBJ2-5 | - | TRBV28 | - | TGTGCCAGCAGTTCGCACCCCGGGAAAGAGACCCAGTACTTC | CASSSHPGKETQYF
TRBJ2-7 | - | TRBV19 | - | TGTGCCAGTAGTATAAGCCCGGGACAAGGTTCCTACGAGCAGTACTTC | CASSISPGQGSYEQYF
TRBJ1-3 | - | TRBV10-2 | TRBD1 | TGCGCCAGCATTGGGACAGGGGGAAACACCATATATTTT | CASIGTGGNTIYF
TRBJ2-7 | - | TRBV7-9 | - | TGTGCCAGCAGCTCGGCCCCGGGGATCTACGAGCAGTACTTC | CASSSAPGIYEQYF
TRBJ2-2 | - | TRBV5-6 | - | TGTGCCAGCAGCTTGGGGGGGTCGAACACCGGGGAGCTGTTTTTT | CASSLGGSNTGELFF
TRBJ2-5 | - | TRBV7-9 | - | TGTGCCAGCAGCACCGGGTCAAGCAGAGAGACCCAGTACTTC | CASSTGSSRETQYF